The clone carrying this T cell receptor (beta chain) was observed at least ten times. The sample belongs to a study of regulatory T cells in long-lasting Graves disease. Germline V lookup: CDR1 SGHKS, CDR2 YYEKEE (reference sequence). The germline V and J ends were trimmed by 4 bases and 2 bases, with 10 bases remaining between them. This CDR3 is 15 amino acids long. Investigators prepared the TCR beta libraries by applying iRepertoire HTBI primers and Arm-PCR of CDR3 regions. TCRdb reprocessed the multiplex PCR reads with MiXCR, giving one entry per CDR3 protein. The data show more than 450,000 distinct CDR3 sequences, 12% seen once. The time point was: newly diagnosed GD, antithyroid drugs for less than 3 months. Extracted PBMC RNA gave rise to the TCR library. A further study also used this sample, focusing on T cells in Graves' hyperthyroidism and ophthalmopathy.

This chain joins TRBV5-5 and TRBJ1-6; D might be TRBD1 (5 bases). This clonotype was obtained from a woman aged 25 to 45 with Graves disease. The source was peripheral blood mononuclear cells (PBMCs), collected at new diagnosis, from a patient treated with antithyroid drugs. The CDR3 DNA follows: TGTGCCAGCAGCGCGGACATTGCCTATAATTCACCCCTCCACTTT. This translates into CASSADIAYNSPLHF.